These 3 T cell receptor beta chains originate from one sample sequenced in a study of breast tumors, draining lymph nodes, adjacent tissues. TCRdb recomputed calls from the multiplex PCR reads with MiXCR, one row per CDR3 protein. The table includes approximately 88,000 distinct CDR3 sequences, approximately 30% detected once. Breast cancer patients provided tissue from their axillary draining lymph nodes. Sequenced material: axillary lymph node tissue. The receptors were sampled from a female donor with breast cancer. Some clones in this sample may be carry-over from other donors' samples.

As concerns this clonotype: One base away lies a much larger clone, so this may be a sequencing read error. V gene TRBV11-2 combines with J gene TRBJ2-1, with a tentative D call TRBD1 (5 bases). This CDR3 is built from 11 residues. Germline CDR1 reads SGHAT; CDR2 reads FQNNGV. V shed 5 bases and J shed 12 bases, with 11 bases lying between them. Here the CDR3 DNA reads TGTGCCAGCAGCAGGGGTTTAGGGCAGTTCTTC. Protein: CASSRGLGQFF.

The chain has TRBV9 and TRBJ1-2; 9 bases fit TRBD1. The CDR3 has 14 amino acids. The germline V gene encodes CDR1 SGDLS and CDR2 YYNGEE. V gave up 0 bases and J gave up 12 bases; unmatched junction bases: 9. The CDR3 DNA follows: TGTGCCAGCAGCGTAGCCGGGACAGGGTATGGAAACACCTTC. Amino acid sequence: CASSVAGTGYGNTF.

V is TRBV7-2 and J is TRBJ1-3; the D gene is possibly TRBD1 (5 bases). Germline lookup yields CDR1 SGHTA and CDR2 FQGNSA. The CDR3 extends over 17 amino acids. V was trimmed by 5 bases and J by 4 bases, leaving 21 bases between them. The CDR3 DNA reads TGTGCCAGCAGCCTAGGAACTGGGGCGCAGAGCGGAAACACCATATATTTT. Residues: CASSLGTGAQSGNTIYF. The full variable domain, rest sourced from reference TRBV7-2 and TRBJ1-3, is GAGVSQSPSNKVTEKGKDVELRCDPISGHTALYWYRQSLGQGLEFLIYFQGNSAPDKSGLPSDRFSAERTGGSVSTLTIQRTQQEDSAVYLCASSLGTGAQSGNTIYFGEGSWLTVV.